This TCR beta chain was captured by sequencing in a study of response to subunit inactivated influenza vaccine. Germline loops: CDR1 MDHEN, CDR2 SYDVKM. The CDR3 has 13 amino acids. V was cut by 6 bases and J by 3 bases, with 12 bases left in between. TCRdb re-derived calls from the RT-PCR reads in MiXCR, one entry per CDR3 protein. The table shows hundreds of thousands of distinct CDR3 sequences, with approximately 10% occurring only once. This clonotype was observed a handful of times. This same sample was also part of a study on T cells expressing NK-cell markers. As reported in that work: Making the TCR beta cDNA relied on 5'RACE template switching with UMIs. TCR beta repertoires came from sorted CD3+CD56+NKG2C+, CD3+CD56+NKG2C- and CD3+CD56-NKG2C+ T cells. Sequencing covered eight donors, seven HCMV-seropositive and one seronegative.

The rearrangement joins TRBV28 to TRBJ2-7, with D tentatively TRBD1 (6 bases). This clonotype was obtained from a man in his forties or fifties who received an inactivated influenza vaccine. The sample here was PBMCs from blood, taken on the day of vaccination. The CDR3 spells CASRGTLYYEQYF. DNA for the CDR3: TGTGCCAGCAGGGGGACATTATACTACGAGCAGTACTTC. Full variable domain (outside the CDR3, taken from reference TRBV28 and TRBJ2-7): DVKVTQSSRYLVKRTGEKVFLECVQDMDHENMFWYRQDPGLGLRLIYFSYDVKMKEKGDIPEGYSVSREKKERFSLILESASTNQTSMYLCASRGTLYYEQYFGPGTRLTVT.